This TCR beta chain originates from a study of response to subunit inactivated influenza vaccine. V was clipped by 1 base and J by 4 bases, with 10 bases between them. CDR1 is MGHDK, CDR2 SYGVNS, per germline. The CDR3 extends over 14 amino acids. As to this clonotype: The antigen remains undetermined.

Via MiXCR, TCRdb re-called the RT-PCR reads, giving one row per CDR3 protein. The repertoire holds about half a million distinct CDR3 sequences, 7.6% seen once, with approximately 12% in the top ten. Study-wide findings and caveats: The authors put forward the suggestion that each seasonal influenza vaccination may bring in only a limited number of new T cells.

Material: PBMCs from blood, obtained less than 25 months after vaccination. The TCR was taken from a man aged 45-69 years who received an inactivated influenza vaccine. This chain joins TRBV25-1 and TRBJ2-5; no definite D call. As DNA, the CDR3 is TGTGCCAGCAGTGAATCTGGTAGTCGAGAGACCCAGTACTTC. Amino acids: CASSESGSRETQYF.